This TCR beta chain was obtained from a study of beta chain features in type 1 diabetes. Expressed TCRB transcripts were sequenced because the isolated RNA had all been reverse transcribed beforehand. Method: immunoSEQ multiplex PCR; TCRdb's copy keeps in-frame clones and lacks some. The data show about 740,000 clones, roughly an eighth seen once. Study findings and constraints: TCRB CDR3s from Type 1 diabetes patients were moderately but significantly shorter in all four CD4+ subsets.

On this clone: Its antigen is not identified.

The length of the CDR3 is 13 residues. Germline CDR1 and CDR2: MNHEY and SMNVEV (reference sequence). V gave up 6 bases and J gave up 7 bases; unmatched junction bases: 6. The clonotype comes from a young man with type 1 diabetes. The rearrangement joins TRBV27 to TRBJ1-2, with 9 bases identical to TRBD1. The source material was naive CD4+ T cells from blood. The CDR3 coding sequence is TGTGCCAGCAGGCGGACAGGGGAGAGTGGCTACACCTTC. As protein: CASRRTGESGYTF.